Below are 2 T cell receptor beta chains sequenced from a single sample in a study of control samples from healthy donors and cancer patients. Sequenced by immunoSEQ multiplex PCR; TCRdb stores in-frame clones only, minus some. The data contain about 120,000 clones, around 86% of them singletons. Sequencing was carried out using blood. The receptor set was obtained from a man aged 35 to 55 in good health.

Note on this clone: The sample holds other DNA sequences that translate to the same CDR3. The genes are TRBV7-2 and TRBJ2-1, with 8 bases lining up with TRBD2. J gave up 10 bases and V 1 base, and 3 bases lay outside the gene matches. This CDR3 is built from 13 residues. CDR1 and CDR2 (germline): SGHTA, FQGNSA. In nucleotides, the CDR3 is TGTGCCAGCAGCTTAGTTAGCGGGGACGAGCAGTTCTTC. Its protein is CASSLVSGDEQFF.

The chain joins TRBV7-2 to TRBJ2-5; D possibly corresponds to TRBD2 (5 bases). The CDR3 spans 14 residues. Trimming removed 5 bases from V and 6 bases from J, with 16 bases in between. Germline V CDR1 and CDR2: SGHTA, FQGNSA. CDR3 region: CASSPGYPDKTQYF. CDR3 DNA: TGTGCCAGCAGCCCGGGATACCCCGATAAGACCCAGTACTTC.